The entry that follows covers one T cell receptor (beta chain) sequence. Its antigen remains unknown. Data came from immunoSEQ multiplex PCR; TCRdb stores just in-frame clones and leaves some out. This table holds fewer than 120,000 clones, about nine tenths found once. The data were taken from a study of T cell responses to AZD1222 COVID-19 vaccine. General study points: With dominance at 160-218 and 743-854, vaccine-associated CD4 TCRs spanned spike.

V lost 6 bases and J 4 bases, leaving 7 bases between the germline ends. Germline CDR1 and CDR2: SEHNR and FQNEAQ (reference sequence). The CDR3 extends over 12 amino acids. The origin of this receptor is an adult in good health. The genes are TRBV7-9 and TRBJ1-5; D remains ambiguous. This material consisted of peripheral blood, taken on day 0 of AZD1222 vaccination. As DNA, the CDR3 is TGTGCCAGCAGAAGGGATAATCAGCCCCAGCATTTT. Amino acids: CASRRDNQPQHF.